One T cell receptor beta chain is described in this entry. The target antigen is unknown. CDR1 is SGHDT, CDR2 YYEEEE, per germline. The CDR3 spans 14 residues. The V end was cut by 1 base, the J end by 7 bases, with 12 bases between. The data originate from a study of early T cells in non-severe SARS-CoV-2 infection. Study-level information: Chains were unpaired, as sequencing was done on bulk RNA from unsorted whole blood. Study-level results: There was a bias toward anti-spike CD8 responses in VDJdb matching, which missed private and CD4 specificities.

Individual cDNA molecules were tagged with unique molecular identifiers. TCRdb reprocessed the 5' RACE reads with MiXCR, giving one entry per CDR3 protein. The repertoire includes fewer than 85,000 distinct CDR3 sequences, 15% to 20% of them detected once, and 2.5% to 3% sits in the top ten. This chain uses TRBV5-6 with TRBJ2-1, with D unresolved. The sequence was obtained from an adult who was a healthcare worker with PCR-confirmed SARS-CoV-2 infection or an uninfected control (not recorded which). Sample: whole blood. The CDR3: CASSLRLPSNEQFF. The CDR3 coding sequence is TGTGCCAGCAGCTTGCGGCTCCCCTCTAATGAGCAGTTCTTC.